The clone carrying this TCR beta chain was observed a few times. As yet, its antigen is unknown. CDR1 is MNHEY, CDR2 SVGAGI, per germline. V was pared by 4 bases and J by 6 bases, with 10 bases between. The CDR3 extends over 14 amino acids. This entry is derived from a study of cytomegalovirus exposure and HLA in healthy donors. In the study overall: Unique TCRs numbering approximately 80 million, obtained from HLA-typed donors, made up an early data release.

Study-level findings and limits: The likely explanation for a cluster of highly shared sequence variants was sequencing artifact.

The PCR had 60 Vbeta and 13 Jbeta primers. Assay: immunoSEQ multiplex PCR; the TCRdb copy retains only in-frame clones and omits some. This sample has about 160,000 clones, with about 81% found just once. The sequenced sample consisted of PBMCs. The chain uses TRBV6-5 and TRBJ1-6, with D perhaps TRBD1 (5 bases). This clonotype was obtained from a woman aged 45-60 years in good health and CMV-seropositive. The CDR3 protein is CASSSGQFNSPLHF. DNA of the CDR3: TGTGCCAGCAGTTCTGGACAATTTAATTCACCCCTCCACTTT.